This T cell receptor beta chain comes out of a study of cytomegalovirus exposure and HLA in healthy donors. The 120-subject validation cohort, separate from the roughly 700-subject first cohort, included the donors. The V segment lost 6 bases and the J segment 4 bases; nucleotides outside the gene matches: 5. Germline values: CDR1 MNHEY, CDR2 SVGAGI. This CDR3 comprises 14 residues. This clone was seen a handful of times. Different DNA sequences within this sample yield the same CDR3. Profiling relied on immunoSEQ multiplex PCR, and the TCRdb table lists in-frame clones only, not all of them. The data show about 330,000 clones, approximately 90% seen once.

The sample was PBMCs. The chain couples TRBV6-5 to TRBJ2-7; 11 bases are a match to TRBD2. The sequence came from a young woman in good health and CMV-seronegative. The CDR3 is CASSRTSGPYEQYF. The CDR3 DNA reads as TGTGCCAGCAGCCGGACTAGCGGGCCGTACGAGCAGTACTTC.